Listed here are 20 T cell receptor beta chains from one sample, sequenced in a study of response to subunit inactivated influenza vaccine. MiXCR was run by TCRdb on the RT-PCR reads, yielding one entry per CDR3 protein. The repertoire includes just under 250,000 distinct CDR3 sequences, more than 9% of them detected once, and more than 7% sits in the top ten. The sample was non-naive T cells sorted from PBMCs, taken about 14 days before vaccination. These receptors all stem from a man in his fifties or sixties who received an inactivated influenza vaccine.

The table lists this clonotype with many counts. The V call is TRBV5-5, the J call TRBJ2-7, with 10 bases aligning to TRBD1. Per the germline V gene, CDR1 is SGHKS and CDR2 is YYEKEE (reference sequence). There are 14 residues in the CDR3. The V segment lost 4 bases and the J segment 7 bases; nucleotides outside the gene matches: 8. The CDR3 spells CASSPGTGAREQYF. The DNA of the CDR3 is TGTGCCAGCAGCCCCGGGACAGGGGCTCGGGAGCAGTACTTC.

This clonotype was seen only a few times. CDR3 residues: CAISQGVTGANVLTF. In nucleotides, the CDR3 is TGTGCCATCAGCCAGGGGGTCACTGGGGCCAACGTCCTGACTTTC. The rearrangement uses TRBV10-3 and TRBJ2-6, with 7 positions matching TRBD1. The CDR3 spans 15 residues. Germline CDR1 ENHRY, CDR2 SYGVKD. The V gene end was trimmed by 6 bases and the J gene end by 2 bases; junction bases not matched to a gene: 4.

The chain is built from TRBV5-4 and TRBJ2-1; no clear D. The CDR3 spans 15 residues. CDR1 SGHNT and CDR2 YYREEE come from the germline V gene (reference sequence). The V end was cut by 3 bases, the J end by 2 bases, with 12 bases between. In nucleotides, the CDR3 is TGTGCCAGCAGCTCCCTGGACCGTACCTACAATGAGCAGTTCTTC. Its protein product is CASSSLDRTYNEQFF.

In its sample, this clonotype was seen a few times. V is TRBV12-3 or TRBV12-4 and J is TRBJ1-4; TRBD1 is a possible D gene (5 bases). Trimming pared 0 bases from V and 8 bases from J, leaving 10 bases between. The CDR3 has 14 residues. This chain's CDR3 is CASSLAQGREKLFF. CDR3 coding DNA: TGTGCCAGCAGTTTAGCCCAGGGAAGGGAAAAACTGTTTTTT.

V gene TRBV20-1 combines with J gene TRBJ2-7; D may be TRBD2 (6 bases). V was clipped by 0 bases and J by 0 bases, with 18 bases between them. Germline V gives CDR1 DFQATT, CDR2 SNEGSKA (reference sequence). The CDR3 runs 17 residues. For the CDR3, the DNA is TGCAGTGCTAGAGATCGAGGCGGGGCCAGGAGCTCCTACGAGCAGTACTTC. Translated, it gives CSARDRGGARSSYEQYF.

Ten or more counts support this clonotype. The V gene is TRBV10-3, the J gene TRBJ1-1; D remains ambiguous. The CDR3 has 14 residues. Germline loops: CDR1 ENHRY, CDR2 SYGVKD. The germline V and J ends were trimmed by 4 bases and 0 bases, with 9 bases remaining between them. The CDR3 sequence: CAISGRGMNTEAFF. CDR3 nucleotides: TGTGCCATCAGTGGGCGAGGGATGAACACTGAAGCTTTCTTT.

This clonotype appeared many times. This chain links TRBV6-2 or TRBV6-3 with TRBJ2-2; 13 bases align to TRBD2. Germline values: CDR1 MNHEY, CDR2 SVGEGT. The V and J ends lost 8 bases and 0 bases, in that order; junction bases with no gene match: 0. The CDR3 totals 15 residues. The CDR3 is CASGTSGTNTGELFF. The CDR3 DNA reads as TGTGCCAGCGGGACTAGCGGGACGAACACCGGGGAGCTGTTTTTT.

This clonotype has a handful of counts. V is TRBV7-2 and J is TRBJ2-3; D is unclear. V lost 2 bases and J 2 bases, leaving 11 bases between the germline ends. Germline CDR1 is SGHTA and CDR2 is FQGNSA. The CDR3 loop spans 15 amino acids. The CDR3 here is CASSLRPRYTDTQYF. In DNA, the CDR3 is TGTGCCAGCAGCTTACGACCACGATACACAGATACGCAGTATTTT. Full variable domain (outside the CDR3, taken from reference TRBV7-2 and TRBJ2-3): GAGVSQSPSNKVTEKGKDVELRCDPISGHTALYWYRQSLGQGLEFLIYFQGNSAPDKSGLPSDRFSAERTGGSVSTLTIQRTQQEDSAVYLCASSLRPRYTDTQYFGPGTRLTVL.

The table lists this clonotype with many counts. The chain joins TRBV20-1 to TRBJ2-7, with unresolved D. The CDR3 covers 12 residues. The ends were cut back, 0 bases at V and 1 base at J, with 4 bases in the middle. CDR1 and CDR2 (germline): DFQATT, SNEGSKA (reference sequence). The CDR3 DNA is TGCAGTGCTAGAGATCGGTCCTACGAGCAGTACTTC. It codes for CSARDRSYEQYF.

The chain is built from TRBV2 and TRBJ1-2, with D hard to call. V was shortened by 4 bases and J by 0 bases, with 9 bases between the two germline ends. The CDR3 consists of 14 residues. CDR1 SNHLY and CDR2 FYNNEI come from the germline V gene. Here the CDR3 reads CASSASTTNYGYTF. The CDR3 DNA reads as TGTGCCAGCAGTGCGTCCACGACTAACTATGGCTACACCTTC.

The V and J genes are TRBV12-3 or TRBV12-4 and TRBJ2-7, with 9 nucleotides matching TRBD2. The CDR3 is made up of 13 amino acids. The J segment lost 6 bases and the V segment lost 6 bases, leaving 6 bases of the junction unmatched. The CDR3 loop is CASSPFSGSEQYF. CDR3 coding DNA: TGTGCCAGCAGCCCTTTTAGCGGGAGCGAGCAGTACTTC.

With respect to this clonotype: A much larger clone lies one base from this, so it may be a read error. This chain links TRBV18 with TRBJ1-1; D is possibly TRBD1 (5 bases). The CDR3 extends over 13 amino acids. The germline gives CDR1 KGHSH, CDR2 LQKENI. Trimming removed 3 bases from V and 3 bases from J, with 8 bases in between. The CDR3 DNA is TGTGCCAGCTCACCCGGACATGACACTGAAGCTTTCTTT. Residues: CASSPGHDTEAFF.

This clonotype was detected many times. This rearrangement joins TRBV6-5 to TRBJ1-2; no firm D call. The CDR3 is 12 residues long. CDR1 MNHEY and CDR2 SVGAGI come from the germline V gene. Trimming removed 8 bases at V and 0 bases at J, with 7 bases between. The CDR3 sequence is CASHTANYGYTF. The CDR3 DNA sequence: TGTGCCAGCCACACCGCTAACTATGGCTACACCTTC.

This chain links TRBV7-9 with TRBJ1-2; D perhaps matches TRBD1 (6 bases). V lost 5 bases, J lost 6 bases, and 19 bases lay in between. The germline V gene encodes CDR1 SEHNR and CDR2 FQNEAQ (reference sequence). This CDR3 has 15 amino acids. CDR3 sequence (DNA): TGTGCCAGCAGCACAGGGACGGTTCGAAAAGATGGCTACACCTTC. This sequence encodes CASSTGTVRKDGYTF.

This clonotype was recorded at least ten times. The CDR3 sequence is CASSPPFVLGNTEAFF. CDR3 DNA sequence: TGTGCCAGCAGCCCACCGTTTGTCCTGGGGAACACTGAAGCTTTCTTT. The chain recombines TRBV12-3 or TRBV12-4 with TRBJ1-1; no clear D. CDR3 length: 16 amino acids. The V gene lost 6 bases and the J gene lost 1 base, with 18 bases spanning the gap.

This clonotype came up a few times. This sequence joins TRBV28 and TRBJ1-4; D is possibly TRBD1 (6 bases). There are 15 residues in the CDR3. In germline, CDR1 is MDHEN, CDR2 SYDVKM. The germline V and J ends were trimmed by 5 bases and 8 bases, with 18 bases remaining between them. The CDR3 protein is CASSQTRGRGEKLFF. The CDR3 bases are TGTGCCAGCAGTCAAACCAGGGGAAGAGGCGAAAAACTGTTTTTT.

This clonotype was seen only a few times. This chain joins TRBV29-1 and TRBJ1-5; D is ambiguous. CDR1 is SQVTM, CDR2 ANQGSEA, per germline. This CDR3 has 14 amino acids. V was shortened by 7 bases and J by 3 bases, with 16 bases between the two germline ends. The CDR3 DNA follows: TGCAGCGCCAAAACGGCAGGATTCAATCAGCCCCAGCATTTT. Its translation: CSAKTAGFNQPQHF.

This sequence joins TRBV20-1 and TRBJ2-1; maybe TRBD2 (6 bases). CDR1 is DFQATT, CDR2 SNEGSKA, per germline (reference sequence). Trimming took off 0 bases at V and 5 bases at J, with 17 bases between the two ends. The CDR3 has 16 amino acids. The CDR3 DNA reads as TGCAGTGCTAGAGAGCAAAGGATAGCGGACCACAATGAGCAGTTCTTC. This encodes CSAREQRIADHNEQFF.

The rearrangement joins TRBV7-2 to TRBJ1-1; a possible D gene is TRBD1 (5 bases). The V gene lost 5 bases and the J gene lost 0 bases, with 10 bases spanning the gap. Per germline, CDR1 SGHTA and CDR2 FQGNSA. The CDR3 sequence is 14 residues long. The CDR3 is CASSQQALNTEAFF. In DNA form, the CDR3 reads TGTGCCAGCAGCCAACAGGCATTGAACACTGAAGCTTTCTTT.

This chain links TRBV28 with TRBJ2-5; 10 bases are a match to TRBD2. With V trimmed by 5 bases and J by 3 bases, 12 bases remained unmatched. The length of the CDR3 is 17 residues. Germline V gives CDR1 MDHEN, CDR2 SYDVKM. DNA of the CDR3: TGTGCCAGCAGTCCCTCACCCGGGACTAGCGTTAAAGAGACCCAGTACTTC. Protein sequence: CASSPSPGTSVKETQYF.